The 20 T cell receptor beta chains in this list originate from one sample, sequenced in a study of cytomegalovirus exposure and HLA in healthy donors. A multiplex PCR was run with 60 Vbeta primers and 13 Jbeta primers. Sequencing used immunoSEQ multiplex PCR; TCRdb keeps in-frame clones, though not all of them. The table shows roughly 150,000 clones, with 60% to 80% occurring only once. Sequenced sample: PBMCs. The source is a male donor in good health and CMV-seronegative.

The chain couples TRBV7-9 to TRBJ1-3; D ambiguous. Germline-derived CDR1 and CDR2 are SEHNR and FQNEAQ (reference sequence). CDR3 length equals 16 residues. Trimming took off 1 base at V and 1 base at J, with 11 bases between the two ends. CDR3 sequence (DNA): TGTGCCAGCAGCTTAGACAGTTGGGCTTCTGGAAACACCATATATTTT. This encodes CASSLDSWASGNTIYF. The full variable domain, its missing parts supplied by reference TRBV7-9 and TRBJ1-3, is DTGVSQNPRHKITKRGQNVTFRCDPISEHNRLYWYRQTLGQGPEFLTYFQNEAQLEKSRLLSDRFSAERPKGSFSTLEIQRTEQGDSAMYLCASSLDSWASGNTIYFGEGSWLTVV.

As concerns this clone: At one end the junction does not follow the germline gene, possibly because of a read error. The chain is built from TRBV7-7 and TRBJ2-7; 7 positions agree with TRBD1. CDR3 length: 13 amino acids. Germline lookup yields CDR1 SSHAT and CDR2 FNYEAQ (reference sequence). The CDR3 spells CASSLDRVREQYF. CDR3 nucleotide sequence: TGTGCTAGCAGCTTAGACAGGGTGCGCGAGCAGTACTTC.

The chain carries TRBV30 and TRBJ2-2; TRBD2 agrees at 7 bases. The CDR3 has 13 residues. Trimming removed 4 bases from V and 6 bases from J; junction bases left unmatched: 5. The germline gives CDR1 GTSNPN, CDR2 SVGIG (reference sequence). DNA of the CDR3: TGTGCCTGGACCAGACTAGCTCCCGGGGAGCTGTTTTTT. Protein sequence: CAWTRLAPGELFF. The variable domain in full, completed from reference TRBV30 and TRBJ2-2, reads SQTIHQWPATLVQPVGSPLSLECTVEGTSNPNLYWYRQAAGRGLQLLFYSVGIGQISSEVPQNLSASRPQDRQFILSSKKLLLSDSGFYLCAWTRLAPGELFFGEGSRLTVL.

V and J are TRBV19 and TRBJ2-7, with 8 nucleotides matching TRBD2. V lost 1 base and J lost 3; bases outside the gene matches: 5. There are 15 residues in the CDR3. Germline CDR1 and CDR2: LNHDA and SQIVND (reference sequence). CDR3 in DNA: TGTGCCAGTAGTATAGGGGCGGGAGGTGGCTACGAGCAGTACTTC. This encodes CASSIGAGGGYEQYF.

This chain links TRBV29-1 with TRBJ2-3, with D possibly matching TRBD1 (6 bases). With 7 bases removed from V and 4 bases from J, the gap between germline ends came to 12 bases. The CDR3 spans 12 residues. Per germline, CDR1 SQVTM and CDR2 ANQGSEA. CDR3 in DNA: TGCAGCGGGTTGGGGGCCCCAGATACGCAGTATTTT. Translated: CSGLGAPDTQYF.

The rearrangement uses TRBV2 and TRBJ2-1, with 12 bases matching TRBD1. The CDR3 length is 15 residues. After removal of 5 bases from V and 8 bases from J, the junction contained 7 bases not matched to a gene. Germline CDR1 is SNHLY and CDR2 is FYNNEI. The CDR3 region has the DNA TGTGCCAGCAGTATGGGGGGACAGGGGGCCTATGAGCAGTTCTTC. Protein product: CASSMGGQGAYEQFF.

This clone was found a few times. The chain combines TRBV19 with TRBJ1-5, with TRBD1 identical over 7 bases. CDR3 size: 15 residues. V lost 1 base, J lost 6 bases, and 6 bases stayed unmatched. The germline V gene has CDR1 LNHDA and CDR2 SQIVND (reference sequence). Written as DNA, the CDR3 is TGTGCCAGTAGTATAGCGGAGGGGGCCGGTCAGCCCCAGCATTTT. Its protein product is CASSIAEGAGQPQHF. Drawing the rest from reference TRBV19 and TRBJ1-5, the complete variable domain is DGGITQSPKYLFRKEGQNVTLSCEQNLNHDAMYWYRQDPGQGLRLIYYSQIVNDFQKGDIAEGYSVSREKKESFPLTVTSAQKNPTAFYLCASSIAEGAGQPQHFGDGTRLSIL.

This rearrangement joins TRBV7-9 to TRBJ2-7, with a tentative D call TRBD2 (6 bases). V was clipped by 5 bases and J by 5 bases, with 10 bases between them. The CDR3 consists of 12 residues. The V gene's germline CDR1 is SEHNR and CDR2 FQNEAQ (reference sequence). The DNA of the CDR3 is TGTGCCAGCAGCCTCGGAGGGCACGAGCAGTACTTC. It encodes CASSLGGHEQYF. The full variable domain, with the rest looked up from reference TRBV7-9 and TRBJ2-7, is DTGVSQNPRHKITKRGQNVTFRCDPISEHNRLYWYRQTLGQGPEFLTYFQNEAQLEKSRLLSDRFSAERPKGSFSTLEIQRTEQGDSAMYLCASSLGGHEQYFGPGTRLTVT.

This chain uses TRBV6-5 with TRBJ2-7; D might be TRBD1 (5 bases). This CDR3 is 13 amino acids long. From germline, CDR1 is MNHEY and CDR2 SVGAGI. V lost 5 bases and J lost 1, with 9 bases in between. The CDR3 region is CASSGDSSYEQYF. The CDR3 nucleotides are TGTGCCAGCAGTGGCGACAGTTCCTACGAGCAGTACTTC.

The genes are TRBV4-2 and TRBJ1-2, with D possibly TRBD1 on 6 matching bases. Germline V gene data show CDR1 as LGHNA and CDR2 as YNFKEQ. V was trimmed by 0 bases and J by 6 bases, leaving 20 bases between them. The CDR3 spans 17 residues. CDR3 sequence: CASSQEVKGRGTNGYTF. The CDR3 DNA reads TGTGCCAGCAGCCAAGAAGTAAAAGGCAGGGGAACGAATGGCTACACCTTC.

V usage is TRBV7-2 and J usage is TRBJ2-7; 7 bases map to TRBD1. Germline loops: CDR1 SGHTA, CDR2 FQGNSA. The CDR3 contains 11 residues. V was pared by 5 bases and J by 12 bases, with 7 bases of the junction left unmatched. This chain's CDR3 is CASSEYRGLYF. The CDR3 bases are TGTGCCAGCAGCGAATACAGGGGCTTGTACTTC.

This chain uses TRBV5-1 with TRBJ2-1; the match to TRBD2 covers 11 bases. V lost 0 bases to trimming and J lost 0 bases; unmatched junction nucleotides: 14. Germline values: CDR1 SGHRS, CDR2 YFSETQ. CDR3 length equals 21 residues. Here the CDR3 DNA reads TGCGCCAGCAGCTTGGGTTGGGTCGTGACTAGCGGGGTAAGCTCCTACAATGAGCAGTTCTTC. It specifies CASSLGWVVTSGVSSYNEQFF.

The chain couples TRBV7-2 to TRBJ2-2, with 8 bases identical to TRBD2. CDR1 and CDR2 from the germline V gene are SGHTA and FQGNSA. The CDR3 has 17 residues. J was trimmed by 7 bases and V by 2 bases; bases with no gene match: 12. The CDR3 DNA sequence: TGTGCCAGCAGCTTATTGGTCGGGGGGGCCCTGGGCGGGGAGCTGTTTTTT. Residues: CASSLLVGGALGGELFF. The full variable domain, its missing parts supplied by reference TRBV7-2 and TRBJ2-2, is GAGVSQSPSNKVTEKGKDVELRCDPISGHTALYWYRQSLGQGLEFLIYFQGNSAPDKSGLPSDRFSAERTGGSVSTLTIQRTQQEDSAVYLCASSLLVGGALGGELFFGEGSRLTVL.

Notes on this clone: Sequence at one end of the junction differs from germline and may be a read error. V is TRBV27 and J is TRBJ2-7; 9 bases fit TRBD2. The CDR3 loop spans 13 amino acids. The germline gives CDR1 MNHEY, CDR2 SMNVEV (reference sequence). The CDR3 is CASSPTGASGTLF. CDR3 coding DNA: TGTGCCAGCAGTCCTACGGGGGCTAGCGGGACTTTATTC.

This clone was recorded a few times. CDR3 nucleotide sequence: TGTGCCAGCAGCCCCCATGGTAGAAACAATGAGCAGTTCTTC. Protein product: CASSPHGRNNEQFF. J is TRBJ2-1 and V is TRBV9, with D uncertain. Trimming took off 4 bases at V and 5 bases at J, with 13 bases between the two ends. Germline CDR1 SGDLS, CDR2 YYNGEE. This CDR3 has 14 residues.

This chain links TRBV14 with TRBJ1-1, with D unresolved. The CDR3 contains 14 residues. CDR1 and CDR2 from the germline V gene are SGHDN and FVKESK. The V gene lost 5 bases and the J gene lost 2 bases, with 12 bases spanning the gap. DNA of the CDR3: TGTGCCAGCAGCATTAGCACCCTCAACACTGAAGCTTTCTTT. Translating gives CASSISTLNTEAFF.

The chain is built from TRBV10-3 and TRBJ2-7, with 8 bases matching TRBD1. Germline-derived CDR1 and CDR2 are ENHRY and SYGVKD. Trimming cost V 3 bases and J 4 bases; bases outside gene matches: 11. The CDR3 spans 16 residues. The CDR3 spells CAISDPRQGAQYEQYF. In DNA, the CDR3 is TGTGCCATCAGTGACCCCCGGCAGGGGGCACAATACGAGCAGTACTTC.

The V call is TRBV7-2, the J call TRBJ1-2; 7 bases fit TRBD1. The CDR3 length is 16 residues. Germline CDR1 is SGHTA and CDR2 is FQGNSA. Trimming took 3 bases from V and 4 from J; bases not matched to a gene: 11. The CDR3 DNA follows: TGTGCCAGCAGCTTTACGGGAGGGGGCGGGACCTATGGCTACACCTTC. Translation gives CASSFTGGGGTYGYTF. Supplemented by reference TRBV7-2 and TRBJ1-2, the full variable domain reads GAGVSQSPSNKVTEKGKDVELRCDPISGHTALYWYRQSLGQGLEFLIYFQGNSAPDKSGLPSDRFSAERTGGSVSTLTIQRTQQEDSAVYLCASSFTGGGGTYGYTFGSGTRLTVV.

This chain joins TRBV4-2 and TRBJ1-3; the D gene is possibly TRBD1 (5 bases). The CDR3 has 18 residues. V dropped 1 base and J dropped 0 bases, with 16 bases sitting between them. From germline, CDR1 is LGHNA and CDR2 YNFKEQ. The DNA for the CDR3 is TGTGCCAGCAGCCAAGTAGGCGGAGGGGTTTACTCTGGAAACACCATATATTTT. Its translation: CASSQVGGGVYSGNTIYF.

The gene calls are TRBV27 and TRBJ1-5; tentatively, D is TRBD1 (5 bases). Germline values: CDR1 MNHEY, CDR2 SMNVEV (reference sequence). This CDR3 is built from 14 residues. V was clipped by 8 bases and J by 6 bases, with 17 bases between them. The CDR3 loop is CASGPAAGGQPQHF. CDR3 nucleotide sequence: TGTGCCAGCGGCCCGGCGGCCGGGGGTCAGCCCCAGCATTTT.